The 8 T cell receptor beta chains listed next were all sequenced from one sample in a study of blood T cell repertoires in COVID-19. The data were produced by immunoSEQ multiplex PCR, yet TCRdb's version contains in-frame clones alone and is incomplete. The sample records over 20,000 clones, roughly nine tenths being singletons. Source material: peripheral blood. The receptors derive from a man between 65 and 80 years old with acute or convalescent COVID-19.

This clone was picked up a small number of times. V gene TRBV5-1 combines with J gene TRBJ2-3, with a tentative D call TRBD2 (5 bases). CDR3 length: 16 amino acids. From germline, CDR1 is SGHRS and CDR2 YFSETQ. V was clipped by 4 bases and J by 2 bases, with 17 bases between them. CDR3 coding DNA: TGCGCCAGCAGCCCCGTCCCGGGAACTTACACAGATACGCAGTATTTT. Its translation: CASSPVPGTYTDTQYF. Full variable domain (remainder filled in from reference TRBV5-1 and TRBJ2-3): KAGVTQTPRYLIKTRGQQVTLSCSPISGHRSVSWYQQTPGQGLQFLFEYFSETQRNKGNFPGRFSGRQFSNSRSEMNVSTLELGDSALYLCASSPVPGTYTDTQYFGPGTRLTVL.

This sequence joins TRBV30 and TRBJ2-3; TRBD2 aligns across 8 bases. The CDR3 runs to 15 residues. Germline values: CDR1 GTSNPN, CDR2 SVGIG (reference sequence). J gave up 2 bases and V 1 base, and 5 bases lay outside the gene matches. CDR3 sequence: CAWSGRGAPTDTQYF. The CDR3 DNA follows: TGTGCCTGGAGTGGGCGGGGGGCCCCCACAGATACGCAGTATTTT.

The CDR3 sequence is CASSSTGINTEAFF. For the CDR3, the DNA is TGTGCCAGCTCATCGACAGGGATCAACACTGAAGCTTTCTTT. The V call is TRBV18, the J call TRBJ1-1; TRBD1 aligns across 7 bases. J lost 2 bases, V lost 5 bases, and 5 bases had no gene match. CDR3 length: 14 amino acids. The germline CDR1 and CDR2 sequences are KGHSH and LQKENI.

The chain recombines TRBV27 with TRBJ2-4, with 10 bases identical to TRBD1. This CDR3 is 16 amino acids long. Germline V gene lookup returns CDR1 MNHEY and CDR2 SMNVEV (reference sequence). Trimming removed 8 bases from V and 1 base from J; junction bases left unmatched: 8. The CDR3 DNA reads TGTGCCAGCTCGGGACAGGGGTATGGGGCCAAAAACATTCAGTACTTC. It specifies CASSGQGYGAKNIQYF.

The V call is TRBV29-1, the J call TRBJ1-1; D remains ambiguous. Between the trimmed V and J ends, which lost 6 bases and 6 bases, there was a span of 20 bases. CDR3 length equals 14 residues. Germline V lookup: CDR1 SQVTM, CDR2 ANQGSEA. CDR3: CSVTPRLRVSEAFF. The CDR3 DNA sequence: TGCAGCGTAACCCCCAGGCTTCGCGTGTCTGAAGCTTTCTTT.

The rearrangement links TRBV2 to TRBJ1-3, with D unresolved. V was pared by 3 bases and J by 5 bases, with 11 bases between. Germline V lookup: CDR1 SNHLY, CDR2 FYNNEI. The CDR3 loop spans 14 amino acids. For the CDR3, the DNA is TGTGCCAGCAGTGACGTCCAGTCCCGAAACACCATATATTTT. Encoded protein: CASSDVQSRNTIYF.

This sequence joins TRBV5-1 and TRBJ1-5, with D perhaps TRBD1 (6 bases). The V and J ends lost 0 bases and 4 bases respectively, with 8 bases between them. The CDR3 totals 14 residues. CDR1 is SGHRS and CDR2 is YFSETQ in the germline V gene. The CDR3 DNA follows: TGCGCCAGCAGCTTGGGACAGGATAATCAGCCCCAGCATTTT. This codes for CASSLGQDNQPQHF.

V and J are TRBV10-3 and TRBJ1-5; 9 nucleotides match TRBD1. Losses at the gene ends were 0 bases for V and 6 bases for J; bases not matched to a gene: 0. The germline V gene encodes CDR1 ENHRY and CDR2 SYGVKD. The CDR3 consists of 14 residues. DNA of the CDR3: TGTGCCATCAGTGAGTCGGGACAGGGTCAGCCCCAGCATTTT. This codes for CAISESGQGQPQHF.